Below are 27 T cell receptor beta chains sequenced from a single sample in a study of T cell responses to AZD1222 COVID-19 vaccine. TCRdb's copy holds only in-frame clones and misses some; the assay was immunoSEQ multiplex PCR. Here the sample spans fewer than 85,000 clones, 90% being singletons. The sequenced sample was peripheral blood, obtained on day 0 of AZD1222 vaccination. The receptors stem from an adult in good health.

The chain links TRBV27 to TRBJ2-3; D may be TRBD2 (6 bases). Looked up from germline, CDR1 is MNHEY and CDR2 is SMNVEV (reference sequence). CDR3 size: 14 residues. V lost 3 bases, J lost 6 bases, and 13 bases lay in between. The CDR3 sequence: CASSFLASTDTQYF. In DNA form, the CDR3 reads TGTGCCAGCAGTTTCCTAGCGTCCACGGATACGCAGTATTTT.

The J gene is TRBJ2-5, the V gene TRBV3-1 (or the pseudogene TRBV3-2), with D hard to call. CDR3 length: 14 residues. V dropped 4 bases and J dropped 1 base, with 10 bases sitting between them. Germline-derived CDR1 and CDR2 are LGHDT and YNNKEL (reference sequence). The CDR3 loop is CASSRPLGQETQYF. CDR3 sequence (DNA): TGTGCCAGCAGCCGACCCTTGGGCCAAGAGACCCAGTACTTC.

J is TRBJ2-2 and V is TRBV6-5; TRBD2 matches 9 bases. The V gene's germline CDR1 is MNHEY and CDR2 SVGAGI. The CDR3 is made up of 15 amino acids. Trimming took 6 bases from V and 4 from J; bases not matched to a gene: 6. For the CDR3, the DNA is TGTGCCAGCAGGCCGGGACTAGCAGTCACCGGGGAGCTGTTTTTT. As protein: CASRPGLAVTGELFF.

This clone was seen a single time. The chain combines TRBV27 with TRBJ1-6; D ambiguous. The CDR3 contains 19 residues. CDR1 and CDR2 from the germline V gene are MNHEY and SMNVEV (reference sequence). Trimming removed 5 bases at V and 5 bases at J, with 25 bases between. The CDR3 spells CASSPLKDGLHWDNSPLHF. The CDR3, as DNA: TGTGCCAGCAGTCCCCTGAAGGACGGGTTGCATTGGGATAATTCACCCCTCCACTTT.

This chain links TRBV5-6 with TRBJ2-3; D is ambiguous. The CDR3 is made up of 14 amino acids. Per germline, CDR1 SGHDT and CDR2 YYEEEE. Trimming left V 2 bases short and J 1 base short, with 8 bases between. The CDR3: CASSLGWGTDTQYF. In DNA form, the CDR3 reads TGTGCCAGCAGCTTAGGGTGGGGCACAGATACGCAGTATTTT.

This CDR3 is CASSLDGTVDYGYTF. In DNA form, the CDR3 reads TGTGCCAGCAGCTTAGATGGGACAGTGGACTATGGCTACACCTTC. This rearrangement joins TRBV11-3 to TRBJ1-2, with 7 bases fitting TRBD1. CDR1 and CDR2 (germline): SGHNT, YENEEA. The CDR3 has 15 amino acids. The ends lost 0 bases at V and 3 bases at J; junction bases unmatched: 4.

The chain recombines TRBV11-3 with TRBJ1-2; 7 bases fit TRBD1. CDR1 is SGHNT, CDR2 YENEEA, per germline. There are 15 residues in the CDR3. After removal of 5 bases from V and 2 bases from J, the junction contained 8 bases not matched to a gene. CDR3 region: CASSHPGTANYGYTF. As DNA, the CDR3 is TGTGCCAGCAGCCACCCCGGGACAGCGAACTATGGCTACACCTTC.

This chain uses TRBV6-5 with TRBJ1-2; TRBD1 aligns across 9 bases. This CDR3 is built from 14 residues. The V segment lost 6 bases and the J segment 7 bases; nucleotides outside the gene matches: 9. Germline V CDR1 and CDR2: MNHEY, SVGAGI. DNA of the CDR3: TGTGCCAGCAGCCTGGACAGGGGTGGGGGTGGCTACACCTTC. Protein: CASSLDRGGGGYTF.

CDR3 DNA: TGTGCCAGCAGTCTAACAGGGTCTTGGGAAAAACTGTTTTTT. Its translation is CASSLTGSWEKLFF. This chain connects TRBV4-2 to TRBJ1-4; TRBD1 is a possible D gene (6 bases). The V end lost 6 bases, the J end lost 8 bases, and 16 bases lay between the germline ends. The CDR3 loop spans 14 amino acids. CDR1 and CDR2 (germline): LGHNA, YNFKEQ.

The genes are TRBV5-1 and TRBJ1-2; 9 bases are a match to TRBD1. V dropped 0 bases and J dropped 6; count of bases not matched to a gene: 0. Germline V gene lookup returns CDR1 SGHRS and CDR2 YFSETQ. The CDR3 totals 13 residues. CDR3 protein: CASSLGQGDGYTF. The DNA for the CDR3 is TGCGCCAGCAGCTTGGGACAGGGGGATGGCTACACCTTC.

This chain connects TRBV5-6 to TRBJ2-7; 11 bases line up with TRBD1. V was pared by 4 bases and J by 2 bases, with 5 bases of the junction left unmatched. The CDR3 totals 15 residues. Germline V gene lookup returns CDR1 SGHDT and CDR2 YYEEEE. The chain's CDR3 is CASSASGQGAYEQYF. Here the CDR3 DNA reads TGTGCCAGCAGCGCATCGGGACAGGGGGCCTACGAGCAGTACTTC.

The chain combines TRBV2 with TRBJ2-5; D remains unclear. Trimming removed 3 bases from V and 2 bases from J, with 10 bases in between. Germline V lookup: CDR1 SNHLY, CDR2 FYNNEI. This CDR3 contains 14 residues. CDR3 DNA sequence: TGTGCCAGCAGTGAGTCGGTCTTGCAAGAGACCCAGTACTTC. It translates to CASSESVLQETQYF.

The chain joins TRBV4-2 to TRBJ2-2; 9 bases are a match to TRBD2. V was clipped by 5 bases and J by 4 bases; unmatched bases: 11. This CDR3 is built from 17 residues. CDR1 is LGHNA, CDR2 YNFKEQ, per germline. This CDR3 is CASSEVAGVQVTGELFF. Here the CDR3 DNA reads TGTGCCAGCAGCGAGGTAGCGGGAGTGCAAGTCACCGGGGAGCTGTTTTTT.

By share, this clone counts as medium-sized (0.01 to 0.1%). V is TRBV7-2 and J is TRBJ2-7, with TRBD2 matching over 9 bases. Germline values: CDR1 SGHTA, CDR2 FQGNSA. With 2 bases clipped from V and 5 bases from J, the junction kept 7 bases outside the gene matches. The length of the CDR3 is 15 residues. The DNA for the CDR3 is TGTGCCAGCAGCTTAACGCCAGCGGGAGGTCACGAGCAGTACTTC. Encoded protein: CASSLTPAGGHEQYF.

The chain has TRBV5-4 and TRBJ2-7, with D uncertain. The CDR3 covers 11 residues. The V and J ends lost 1 base and 6 bases respectively, with 5 bases between them. CDR1 SGHNT and CDR2 YYREEE come from the germline V gene (reference sequence). The CDR3 here is CASSLCFEQYF. Written as DNA, the CDR3 is TGTGCCAGCAGCTTGTGTTTCGAGCAGTACTTC.

This clone was seen once. The rearrangement links TRBV5-1 to TRBJ1-1; 8 nucleotides line up with TRBD1. CDR1 SGHRS and CDR2 YFSETQ come from the germline V gene. The CDR3 covers 17 residues. Unmatched junction bases numbered 9, after V lost 0 bases and J lost 2 bases. CDR3 sequence reads: CASSLGGTGRTNTEAFF. The CDR3, as DNA: TGCGCCAGCAGCTTGGGCGGGACAGGTCGTACCAACACTGAAGCTTTCTTT.

This chain joins TRBV7-2 and TRBJ2-3, with no clear D. The CDR3 contains 14 residues. The germline V gene encodes CDR1 SGHTA and CDR2 FQGNSA. Trimming removed 5 bases from V and 4 bases from J, with 13 bases in between. The CDR3 region has the DNA TGTGCCAGCAGCGCTCGGATTGTTGCAGATACGCAGTATTTT. Translation: CASSARIVADTQYF.

This clone was seen once. The V call is TRBV30, the J call TRBJ1-6; D not resolved. Germline V CDR1 and CDR2: GTSNPN, SVGIG (reference sequence). CDR3 length equals 17 residues. Trimming left V 0 bases short and J 0 bases short, with 12 bases between. The CDR3 reads CAWSVQRAGSYNSPLHF. CDR3 nucleotides: TGTGCCTGGAGTGTACAAAGGGCGGGCTCCTATAATTCACCCCTCCACTTT.

The chain combines TRBV21-1 with TRBJ1-6. TRBV21-1 is a listed pseudogene. The CDR3 length is 17 residues. CDR3 nucleotides: TGTGCCAGCAGCAAAGAAGCGGGGGGCGTAGATAATTCACCCCTCCACTTT. Protein sequence: CASSKEAGGVDNSPLHF.

This chain connects TRBV7-9 to TRBJ1-6; no definite D call. The CDR3 has 13 residues. Germline loops: CDR1 SEHNR, CDR2 FQNEAQ (reference sequence). Trimming removed 5 bases at V and 8 bases at J, with 10 bases between. The CDR3 coding sequence is TGTGCCAGCAGCCCTCCGGACCATTCACCCCTCCACTTT. Translation: CASSPPDHSPLHF.

J is TRBJ1-2 and V is TRBV25-1; maybe TRBD1 (6 bases). V was trimmed by 3 bases and J by 4 bases, leaving 18 bases between them. The CDR3 consists of 16 residues. Germline CDR1 and CDR2: MGHDK and SYGVNS. The CDR3 sequence: CASSDPTARGIYGYTF. The CDR3 DNA reads TGTGCCAGCAGTGATCCTACCGCCAGGGGTATCTATGGCTACACCTTC.

This clone occurred a few times. In nucleotides, the CDR3 is TGTGCCAGTAGTCGAGGGACAGGCCCAGGGATCTATGGCTACACCTTC. Residues: CASSRGTGPGIYGYTF. The gene calls are TRBV19 and TRBJ1-2; 8 nucleotides align to TRBD1. This CDR3 is 16 amino acids long. Germline values: CDR1 LNHDA, CDR2 SQIVND (reference sequence). With 5 bases clipped from V and 4 bases from J, the junction kept 12 bases outside the gene matches.

The J gene is TRBJ1-2, the V gene TRBV3-1 (or the pseudogene TRBV3-2); D unclear. The germline V and J ends were trimmed by 0 bases and 5 bases, with 10 bases remaining between them. This CDR3 is built from 14 residues. Germline CDR1 and CDR2: LGHDT and YNNKEL (reference sequence). DNA of the CDR3: TGTGCCAGCAGCCAAGATCGAAAGGGATATGGCTACACCTTC. It codes for CASSQDRKGYGYTF.

This chain connects TRBV5-8 to TRBJ1-4; D gene ambiguous. Looked up from germline, CDR1 is SGHTS and CDR2 is YDEGEE. V dropped 4 bases and J dropped 1 base, with 11 bases sitting between them. This CDR3 region has 15 residues. CDR3 in amino acids: CASSAWIRTNEKLFF. In DNA form, the CDR3 reads TGTGCCAGCAGCGCCTGGATAAGAACTAATGAAAAACTGTTTTTT.

The chain employs TRBV29-1 and TRBJ1-1, with D uncertain. V dropped 6 bases and J dropped 3 bases, with 11 bases sitting between them. The CDR3 is 12 residues long. In germline, CDR1 is SQVTM, CDR2 ANQGSEA. The CDR3 reads CSVRVTDTEAFF. The CDR3 DNA reads TGCAGCGTCAGAGTGACGGACACTGAAGCTTTCTTT.

The chain uses TRBV7-2 and TRBJ1-1, with unresolved D. Germline V gives CDR1 SGHTA, CDR2 FQGNSA. V lost 0 bases and J 9 bases, leaving 17 bases between the germline ends. The CDR3 has 15 residues. The CDR3 sequence is CASSLANAVPTKAFF. The CDR3 region has the DNA TGTGCCAGCAGCTTAGCTAATGCAGTGCCTACTAAAGCTTTCTTT.

The V and J genes are TRBV11-1 and TRBJ2-1; 12 bases are shared with TRBD2. CDR3 length: 15 residues. V lost 4 bases and J lost 6; bases outside the gene matches: 4. Germline lookup yields CDR1 SGHAT and CDR2 FQDESV (reference sequence). The CDR3 sequence is CASSSPGLAGNEQFF. Here the CDR3 DNA reads TGTGCCAGCAGCTCACCGGGACTAGCGGGCAATGAGCAGTTCTTC.